These T cell receptor beta chains were read from a single sample in a study of control samples from healthy donors and cancer patients. Measured with immunoSEQ multiplex PCR; TCRdb has only the in-frame clones, and not every one. The sample includes 150,000 or so clones, roughly 94% of them seen just once. Specimen: PBMCs. These TCRs come from a man in his sixties with colorectal cancer. CDR3s include the opening cysteine and the closing phenylalanine or tryptophan. The D gene is left open where the match is weak. Clone sizes are given selectively: once, few, many, or a class where the clone is expanded.

. . TRBJ1-6 TRBV7-2 CASSLVGGSSYNSPLHF TGTGCCAGCAGCTTAGTAGGAGGGAGCTCCTATAATTCACCCCTCCACTTT
. TRBD1 TRBJ1-2 TRBV3-1/TRBV3-2 CASSPPGQSNYGYTF TGTGCCAGCAGCCCCCCGGGACAGTCTAACTATGGCTACACCTTC
. TRBD1 TRBJ2-3 TRBV5-1 CASIPGTGTDTQYF TGCGCCAGCATCCCCGGGACAGGAACAGATACGCAGTATTTT
. TRBD1 TRBJ2-3 TRBV24-1 CATSDSGQGLKSDTQYF TGTGCCACCAGTGACTCGGGACAGGGCCTCAAGTCCGATACGCAGTATTTT
. . TRBJ1-1 TRBV7-9 CAIFPQADTEAFF TGTGCCATCTTTCCCCAGGCGGACACTGAAGCTTTCTTT
. . TRBJ1-3 TRBV20-1 CSASRGIDGNTIYF TGCAGTGCTAGTCGGGGGATTGACGGAAACACCATATATTTT
. . TRBJ2-3 TRBV4-1 CASSPVGGVSTDTQYF TGCGCCAGCAGCCCCGTGGGTGGGGTTAGCACAGATACGCAGTATTTT
. . TRBJ1-1 TRBV7-9 CASSSQEWSEAFF TGTGCCAGCAGCTCGCAGGAGTGGTCTGAAGCTTTCTTT
. TRBD1 TRBJ1-5 TRBV6-5 CASSYSGQGDQPQHF TGTGCCAGCAGTTACTCTGGACAGGGGGATCAGCCCCAGCATTTT
. TRBD1 TRBJ1-5 TRBV7-2 CASSWDRGLGQPQHF TGTGCCAGCAGCTGGGACAGGGGGCTAGGTCAGCCCCAGCATTTT
. TRBD1 TRBJ1-1 TRBV5-1 CASSLVGTGFRNTEAFF TGCGCCAGCAGCTTGGTAGGGACAGGGTTTAGGAACACTGAAGCTTTCTTT
. . TRBJ1-1 TRBV18 CASSPSGRENTEAFF TGTGCCAGCTCACCAAGCGGCCGGGAGAACACTGAAGCTTTCTTT
. . TRBJ2-1 TRBV5-4 CASSTRTVFTYNEQFF TGTGCCAGCAGTACCCGGACAGTTTTCACCTACAATGAGCAGTTCTTC
once . TRBJ2-3 TRBV6-1 CASSELTSWSTDTQYF TGTGCCAGCAGTGAATTAACTAGTTGGTCGACAGATACGCAGTATTTT
. . TRBJ2-7 TRBV7-9 CASSLPDRPYEQYF TGTGCCAGCAGCTTACCCGACAGGCCCTACGAGCAGTACTTC
. . TRBJ1-1 TRBV25-1 CASGSSGVPTEAFF TGTGCCAGCGGGTCCTCAGGGGTGCCCACTGAAGCTTTCTTT